One and the same sample provided the 14 T cell receptor beta chains below, sequenced in a study of cytomegalovirus exposure and HLA in healthy donors. The PCR was carried out with 60 Vbeta primers and 13 Jbeta primers. Profiling relied on immunoSEQ multiplex PCR, and the TCRdb table lists in-frame clones only, not all of them. The data hold 170,000 or so clones, with over 70% observed a single time. The sequenced material came from PBMCs. These receptors all stem from a woman in her forties or fifties in good health and CMV-seropositive.

J is TRBJ2-5 and V is TRBV4-3; 8 bases are shared with TRBD1. The J call may be faulty, since TRBJ2-7 better matches the DNA end. The CDR3 extends over 16 amino acids. The germline V gene encodes CDR1 LGHNA and CDR2 YSLEER. CDR3 sequence: CASSLLPGTGFDEQYF. The CDR3 DNA is TGCGCCAGCAGCCTCCTACCGGGGACAGGTTTCGACGAGCAGTACTTC.

This CDR3 reads CASSLAGTTNQETQYF. The CDR3 DNA reads TGTGCCAGCAGCTTAGCTGGGACTACAAATCAAGAGACCCAGTACTTC. V is TRBV11-2 and J is TRBJ2-5, with 7 bases identical to TRBD2. Germline loops: CDR1 SGHAT, CDR2 FQNNGV. The junction had 7 bases not matched to a gene; V was cut back by 1 base and J by 2 bases. This CDR3 spans 16 amino acids.

The chain carries TRBV4-2 and TRBJ2-7; no firm D call. This CDR3 comprises 15 residues. Trimming removed 0 bases at V and 2 bases at J, with 11 bases between. Germline assignment: CDR1 LGHNA and CDR2 YNFKEQ. The CDR3 protein is CASSQEIDTAYEQYF. In nucleotides, the CDR3 is TGTGCCAGCAGCCAAGAGATCGACACCGCCTACGAGCAGTACTTC.

The chain links TRBV6-5 to TRBJ1-1; 7 bases map to TRBD1. With V trimmed by 2 bases and J by 4 bases, 10 bases remained unmatched. This CDR3 has 16 residues. Germline CDR1 is MNHEY and CDR2 is SVGAGI. In DNA form, the CDR3 reads TGTGCCAGCAGTTACCGCAGGGGGACAAAGGGCACTGAAGCTTTCTTT. Translating gives CASSYRRGTKGTEAFF.

The gene calls are TRBV6-5 and TRBJ2-1, with TRBD2 matching over 8 bases. The V and J ends lost 0 bases and 6 bases, in that order; junction bases with no gene match: 7. The CDR3 covers 16 residues. Germline values: CDR1 MNHEY, CDR2 SVGAGI. CDR3 DNA sequence: TGTGCCAGCAGTTACTCGCCGGGGGGGCTCCCCAATGAGCAGTTCTTC. It translates to CASSYSPGGLPNEQFF.

The chain recombines TRBV6-4 with TRBJ2-2, with 8 positions matching TRBD1. The CDR3 length is 15 residues. V shed 6 bases and J 4 bases; nucleotides not matched to a gene: 7. Germline CDR1 and CDR2: MRHNA and SNTAGT. For the CDR3, the DNA is TGTGCCAGCAGCACGGACAGGGCCGGCACCGGGGAGCTGTTTTTT. Translating gives CASSTDRAGTGELFF.

Worth noting for this clone: Other nucleotide sequences from this sample produce the same CDR3. V gene TRBV15 combines with J gene TRBJ1-1, with D perhaps matching TRBD1 (6 bases). There are 14 residues in the CDR3. Germline assignment: CDR1 LNHNV and CDR2 YYDKDF (reference sequence). Trimming removed 2 bases from V and 0 bases from J, with 7 bases in between. The CDR3 sequence: CATSRRTVNTEAFF. The DNA of the CDR3 is TGTGCCACCAGCAGAAGGACAGTGAACACTGAAGCTTTCTTT.

This chain uses TRBV7-2 with TRBJ1-2; D perhaps matches TRBD1 (6 bases). V lost 1 base to trimming and J lost 8 bases, with 17 bases between them. CDR3 length: 15 residues. The germline V gene encodes CDR1 SGHTA and CDR2 FQGNSA. CDR3 sequence (DNA): TGTGCCAGCAGCTTAGGGGGAACCAGGGGCGGCGGCTACACCTTC. Translation: CASSLGGTRGGGYTF.

V usage is TRBV14 and J usage is TRBJ1-1; D uncertain. V was cut by 0 bases and J by 4 bases, with 9 bases left in between. Germline-derived CDR1 and CDR2 are SGHDN and FVKESK. The CDR3 length is 14 residues. The CDR3 protein is CASSQEVQVTEAFF. CDR3 nucleotide sequence: TGTGCCAGCAGCCAAGAGGTGCAGGTCACTGAAGCTTTCTTT. Looking up the rest from reference TRBV14 and TRBJ1-1 gives the full variable domain: EAGVTQFPSHSVIEKGQTVTLRCDPISGHDNLYWYRRVMGKEIKFLLHFVKESKQDESGMPNNRFLAERTGGTYSTLKVQPAELEDSGVYFCASSQEVQVTEAFFGQGTRLTVV.

The chain uses TRBV10-3 and TRBJ2-7; D is perhaps TRBD1 (5 bases). The germline CDR1 and CDR2 sequences are ENHRY and SYGVKD. This CDR3 spans 10 amino acids. Trimming cost V 8 bases and J 5 bases, with 7 bases left between them. In DNA, the CDR3 is TGTGCCATCGGACACGACGAGCAGTACTTC. Encoded protein: CAIGHDEQYF.

This chain uses TRBV11-2 with TRBJ1-6; D might be TRBD1 (5 bases). Trimming cost V 5 bases and J 9 bases, with 20 bases left between them. CDR1 and CDR2 from the germline V gene are SGHAT and FQNNGV. The CDR3 length is 16 residues. The CDR3 region has the DNA TGTGCCAGCAGCCAATCAAGGGGATATGAGAGTTCACCCCTCCACTTT. It translates to CASSQSRGYESSPLHF.

The chain is built from TRBV19 and TRBJ1-1, with D perhaps matching TRBD1 (5 bases). The CDR3 is made up of 14 amino acids. V was shortened by 7 bases and J by 1 base, with 13 bases between the two germline ends. CDR1 is LNHDA and CDR2 is SQIVND in the germline V gene (reference sequence). The CDR3 reads CASKWGSPNTEAFF. The CDR3 DNA reads TGTGCCAGTAAGTGGGGCAGTCCGAACACTGAAGCTTTCTTT.

The chain is built from TRBV19 and TRBJ1-1; 8 nucleotides align to TRBD1. The CDR3 has 14 residues. With V trimmed by 5 bases and J by 1 base, 3 bases remained unmatched. CDR1 is LNHDA, CDR2 SQIVND, per germline (reference sequence). The CDR3 is CASSVDRGNTEAFF. The DNA of the CDR3 is TGTGCCAGTAGTGTCGACAGGGGGAACACTGAAGCTTTCTTT.

This chain connects TRBV21-1 to TRBJ2-5; the table's D call of TRBD1 was not tested on the DNA. TRBV21-1 is given as a pseudogene. The CDR3 runs 18 residues. The chain's CDR3 is CASSDHDQGQGGGETQYF. CDR3 sequence (DNA): TGTGCCAGCAGCGACCACGACCAGGGACAGGGAGGGGGGGAGACCCAGTACTTC.